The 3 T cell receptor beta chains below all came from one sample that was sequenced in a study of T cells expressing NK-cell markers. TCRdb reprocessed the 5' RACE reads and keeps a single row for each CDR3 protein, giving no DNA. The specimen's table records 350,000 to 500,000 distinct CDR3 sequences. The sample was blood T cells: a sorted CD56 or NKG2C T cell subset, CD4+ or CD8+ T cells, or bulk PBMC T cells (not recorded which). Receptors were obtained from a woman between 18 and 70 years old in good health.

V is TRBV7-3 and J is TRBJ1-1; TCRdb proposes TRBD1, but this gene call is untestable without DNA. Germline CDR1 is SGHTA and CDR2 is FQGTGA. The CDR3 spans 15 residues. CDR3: CASSYLGQGATEAFF.

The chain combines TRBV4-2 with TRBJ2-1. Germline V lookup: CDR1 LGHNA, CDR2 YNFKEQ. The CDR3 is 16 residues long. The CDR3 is CASSQPDGSSYNEQFF.

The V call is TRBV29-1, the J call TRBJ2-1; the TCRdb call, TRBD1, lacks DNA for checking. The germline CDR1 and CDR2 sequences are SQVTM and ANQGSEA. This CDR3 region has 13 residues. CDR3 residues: CIALGGGNNEQFF.